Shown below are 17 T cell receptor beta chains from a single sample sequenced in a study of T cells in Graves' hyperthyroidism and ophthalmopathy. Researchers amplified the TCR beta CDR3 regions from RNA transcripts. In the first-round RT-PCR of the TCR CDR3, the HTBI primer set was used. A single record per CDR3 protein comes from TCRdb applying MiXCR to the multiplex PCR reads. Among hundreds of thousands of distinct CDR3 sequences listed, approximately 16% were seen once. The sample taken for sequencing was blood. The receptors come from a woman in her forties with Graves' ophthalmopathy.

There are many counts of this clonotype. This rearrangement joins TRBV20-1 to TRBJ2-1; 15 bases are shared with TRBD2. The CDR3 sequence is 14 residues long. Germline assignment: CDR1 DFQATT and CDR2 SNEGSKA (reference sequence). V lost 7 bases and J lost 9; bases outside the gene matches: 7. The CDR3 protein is CSGAGTSGGTEQFF. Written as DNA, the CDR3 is TGCAGTGGCGCCGGGACTAGCGGGGGGACTGAGCAGTTCTTC.

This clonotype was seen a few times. The CDR3 here is CASSPRGTTTSEQYF. The DNA for the CDR3 is TGTGCCAGCAGCCCACGGGGCACTACAACCTCCGAGCAGTACTTC. The chain uses TRBV5-5 and TRBJ2-7; tentatively, D is TRBD1 or TRBD2 (5 bases each). In germline, CDR1 is SGHKS, CDR2 YYEKEE (reference sequence). Trimming stripped 4 bases from V and 6 bases from J, with 20 bases between. The CDR3 covers 15 residues.

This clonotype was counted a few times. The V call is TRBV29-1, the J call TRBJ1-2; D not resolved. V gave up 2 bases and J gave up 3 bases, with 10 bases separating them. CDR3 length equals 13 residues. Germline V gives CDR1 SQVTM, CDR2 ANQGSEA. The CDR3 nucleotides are TGCAGCGTTGAAAGCCAGCTCGACTATGGCTACACCTTC. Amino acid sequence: CSVESQLDYGYTF.

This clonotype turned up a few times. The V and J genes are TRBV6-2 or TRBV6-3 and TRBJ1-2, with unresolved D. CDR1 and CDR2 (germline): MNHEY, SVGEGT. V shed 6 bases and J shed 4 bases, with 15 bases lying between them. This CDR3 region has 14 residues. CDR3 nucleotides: TGTGCCAGCAGGACCCCCGACCCGGGCTATGGCTACACCTTC. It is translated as CASRTPDPGYGYTF.

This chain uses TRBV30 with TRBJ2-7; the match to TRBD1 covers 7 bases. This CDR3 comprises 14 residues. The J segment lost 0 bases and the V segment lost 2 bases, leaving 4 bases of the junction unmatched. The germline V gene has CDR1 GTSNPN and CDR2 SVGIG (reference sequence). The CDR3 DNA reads TGTGCCTGGAGTCGGGACAGACCCTCCTACGAGCAGTACTTC. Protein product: CAWSRDRPSYEQYF.

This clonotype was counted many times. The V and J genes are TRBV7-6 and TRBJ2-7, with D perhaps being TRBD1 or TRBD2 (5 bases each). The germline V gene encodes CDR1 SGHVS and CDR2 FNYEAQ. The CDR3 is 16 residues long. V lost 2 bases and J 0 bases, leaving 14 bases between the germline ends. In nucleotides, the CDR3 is TGTGCCAGCAGCTTAACGTCCACCGGGGCCTCCTACGAGCAGTACTTC. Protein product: CASSLTSTGASYEQYF.

DNA of the CDR3: TGCGCCAGCAGCCAAAGCGGGAATGTTTACAATGAGCAGTTCTTC. Protein: CASSQSGNVYNEQFF. The chain links TRBV4-1 to TRBJ2-1, with 7 positions matching TRBD2. Germline values: CDR1 MGHRA, CDR2 YSYEKL. V lost 2 bases, J lost 4 bases, and 5 bases stayed unmatched. CDR3 length equals 15 residues.

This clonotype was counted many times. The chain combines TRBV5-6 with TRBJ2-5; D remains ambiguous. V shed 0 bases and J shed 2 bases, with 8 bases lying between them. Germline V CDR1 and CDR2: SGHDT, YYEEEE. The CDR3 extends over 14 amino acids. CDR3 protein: CASSLASRQETQYF. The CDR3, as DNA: TGTGCCAGCAGCTTGGCCTCAAGGCAAGAGACCCAGTACTTC.

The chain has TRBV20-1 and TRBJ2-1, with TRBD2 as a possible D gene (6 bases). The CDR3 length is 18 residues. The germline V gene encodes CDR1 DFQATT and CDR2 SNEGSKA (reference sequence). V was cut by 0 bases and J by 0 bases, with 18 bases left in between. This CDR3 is CSARDFASEGSSYNEQFF. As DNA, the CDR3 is TGCAGTGCTAGAGATTTTGCTAGCGAGGGAAGCTCCTACAATGAGCAGTTCTTC.

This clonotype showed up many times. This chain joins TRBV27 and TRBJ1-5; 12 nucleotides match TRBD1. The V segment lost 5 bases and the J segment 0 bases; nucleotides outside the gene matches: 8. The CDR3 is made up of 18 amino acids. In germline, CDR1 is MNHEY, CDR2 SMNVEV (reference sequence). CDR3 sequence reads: CASSPGQGAPYSNQPQHF. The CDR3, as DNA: TGTGCCAGCAGTCCGGGACAGGGGGCCCCTTATAGCAATCAGCCCCAGCATTTT.

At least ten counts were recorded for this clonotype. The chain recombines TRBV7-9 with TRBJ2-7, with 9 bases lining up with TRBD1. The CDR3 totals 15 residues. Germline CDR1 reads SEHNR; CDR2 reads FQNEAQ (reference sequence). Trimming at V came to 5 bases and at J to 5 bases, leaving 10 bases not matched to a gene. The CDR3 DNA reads TGTGCCAGCAGCCGACCCGACAGGGGGGTCGACGAGCAGTACTTC. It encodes CASSRPDRGVDEQYF.

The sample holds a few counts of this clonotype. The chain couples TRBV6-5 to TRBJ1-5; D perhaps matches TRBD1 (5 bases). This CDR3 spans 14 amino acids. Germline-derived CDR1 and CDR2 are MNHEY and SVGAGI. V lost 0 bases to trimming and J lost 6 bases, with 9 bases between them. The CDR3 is CASSYSYQGQPQHF. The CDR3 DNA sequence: TGTGCCAGCAGTTACTCGTACCAGGGTCAGCCCCAGCATTTT.

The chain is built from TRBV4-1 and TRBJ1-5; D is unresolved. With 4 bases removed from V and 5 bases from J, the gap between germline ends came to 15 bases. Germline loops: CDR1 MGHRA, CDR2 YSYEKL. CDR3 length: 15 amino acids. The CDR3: CASSPRRETDQPQHF. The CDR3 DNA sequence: TGCGCCAGCAGCCCCAGGCGGGAAACGGATCAGCCCCAGCATTTT.

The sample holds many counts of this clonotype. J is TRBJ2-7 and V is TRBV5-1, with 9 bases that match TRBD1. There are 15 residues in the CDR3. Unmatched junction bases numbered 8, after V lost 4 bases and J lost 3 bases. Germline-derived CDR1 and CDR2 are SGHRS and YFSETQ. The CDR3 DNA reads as TGCGCCAGCAGCAGGGGACAGGGAATTCTCTACGAGCAGTACTTC. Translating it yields CASSRGQGILYEQYF.

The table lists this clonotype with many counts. CDR3 amino acids: CASSSQTSGVAEQYF. Here the CDR3 DNA reads TGTGCCAGCAGTTCTCAGACTAGCGGGGTGGCCGAGCAGTACTTC. V is TRBV12-3 or TRBV12-4 and J is TRBJ2-7, with TRBD2 matching 11 bases. This CDR3 contains 15 residues. After removal of 4 bases from V and 6 bases from J, the junction contained 8 bases not matched to a gene.

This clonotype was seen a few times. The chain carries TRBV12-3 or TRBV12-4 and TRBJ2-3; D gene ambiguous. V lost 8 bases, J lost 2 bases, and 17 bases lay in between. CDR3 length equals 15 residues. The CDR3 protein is CASLESVFITDTQYF. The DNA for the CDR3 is TGTGCCAGCCTAGAAAGTGTTTTTATCACAGATACGCAGTATTTT.

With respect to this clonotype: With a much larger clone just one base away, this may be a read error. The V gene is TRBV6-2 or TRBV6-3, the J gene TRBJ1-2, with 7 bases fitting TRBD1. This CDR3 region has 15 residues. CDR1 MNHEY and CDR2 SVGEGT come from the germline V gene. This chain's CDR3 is CAGSETVKTGHGYTF. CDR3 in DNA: TGTGCCGGCAGTGAAACCGTAAAGACAGGGCATGGCTACACCTTC.